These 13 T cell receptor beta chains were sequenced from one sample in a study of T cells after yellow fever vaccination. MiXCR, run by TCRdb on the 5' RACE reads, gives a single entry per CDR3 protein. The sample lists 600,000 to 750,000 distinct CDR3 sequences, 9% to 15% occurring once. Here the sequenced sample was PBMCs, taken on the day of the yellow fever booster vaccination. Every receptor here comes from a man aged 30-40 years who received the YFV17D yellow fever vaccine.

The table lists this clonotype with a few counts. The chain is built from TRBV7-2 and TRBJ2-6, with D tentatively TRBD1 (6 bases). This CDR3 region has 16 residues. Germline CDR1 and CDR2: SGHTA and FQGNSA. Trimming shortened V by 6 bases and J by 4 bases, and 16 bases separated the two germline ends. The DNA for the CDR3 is TGTGCCAGCAGGCTACAGGGCTCGGGCGGGGCCAACGTCCTGACTTTC. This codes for CASRLQGSGGANVLTF.

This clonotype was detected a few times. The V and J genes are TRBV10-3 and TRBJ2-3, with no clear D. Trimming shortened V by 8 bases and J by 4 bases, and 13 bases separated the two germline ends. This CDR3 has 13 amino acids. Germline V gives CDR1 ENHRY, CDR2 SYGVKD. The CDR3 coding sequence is TGTGCCATCGGGGATGTGGCGGCAGATACGCAGTATTTT. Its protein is CAIGDVAADTQYF.

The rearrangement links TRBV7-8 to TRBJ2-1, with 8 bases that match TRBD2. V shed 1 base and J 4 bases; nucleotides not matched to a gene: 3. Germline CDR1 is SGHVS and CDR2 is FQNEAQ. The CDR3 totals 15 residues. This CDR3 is CASSLELAVYNEQFF. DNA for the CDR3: TGTGCCAGCAGCTTAGAACTAGCGGTGTACAATGAGCAGTTCTTC.

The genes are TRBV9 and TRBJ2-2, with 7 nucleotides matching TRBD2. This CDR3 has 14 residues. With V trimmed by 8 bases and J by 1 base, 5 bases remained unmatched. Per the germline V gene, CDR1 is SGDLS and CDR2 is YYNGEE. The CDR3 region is CASAGGRNTGELFF. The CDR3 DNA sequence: TGTGCCAGTGCGGGCGGGAGGAACACCGGGGAGCTGTTTTTT.

The CDR3 nucleotides are TGTGCCAGCTCACCACCCCTAGTTACCGGGACAGGGAACGAGCAGTTCTTC. This gives the protein CASSPPLVTGTGNEQFF. V is TRBV18 and J is TRBJ2-1; TRBD1 aligns across 9 bases. CDR3 length equals 17 residues. V lost 0 bases and J lost 10; bases outside the gene matches: 13. Looked up from germline, CDR1 is KGHSH and CDR2 is LQKENI.

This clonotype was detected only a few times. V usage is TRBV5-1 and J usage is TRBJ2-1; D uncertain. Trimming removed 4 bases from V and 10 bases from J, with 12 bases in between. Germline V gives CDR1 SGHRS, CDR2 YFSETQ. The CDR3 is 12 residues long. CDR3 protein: CASSPAGVEQFF. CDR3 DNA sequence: TGCGCCAGCAGCCCTGCTGGCGTGGAGCAGTTCTTC.

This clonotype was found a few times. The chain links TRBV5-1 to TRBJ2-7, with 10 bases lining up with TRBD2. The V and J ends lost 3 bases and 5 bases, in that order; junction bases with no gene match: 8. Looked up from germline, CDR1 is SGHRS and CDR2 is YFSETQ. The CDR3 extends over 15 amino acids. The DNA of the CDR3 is TGCGCCAGCAGCTCCACCGGGACTAGCGTGCACGAGCAGTACTTC. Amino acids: CASSSTGTSVHEQYF.

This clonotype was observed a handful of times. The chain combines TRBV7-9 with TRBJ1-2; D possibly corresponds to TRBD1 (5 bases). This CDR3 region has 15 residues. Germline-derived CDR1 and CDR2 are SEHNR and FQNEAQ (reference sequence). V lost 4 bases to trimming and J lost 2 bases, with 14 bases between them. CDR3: CASSYGGARNYGYTF. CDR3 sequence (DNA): TGTGCCAGCAGCTATGGAGGGGCCCGCAACTATGGCTACACCTTC.

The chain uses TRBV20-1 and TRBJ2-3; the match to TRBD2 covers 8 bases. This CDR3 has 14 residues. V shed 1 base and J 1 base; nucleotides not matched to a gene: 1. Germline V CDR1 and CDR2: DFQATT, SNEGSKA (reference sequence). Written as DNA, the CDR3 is TGCAGTGCTAGAGTACTAGCGGGCACAGATACGCAGTATTTT. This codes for CSARVLAGTDTQYF.

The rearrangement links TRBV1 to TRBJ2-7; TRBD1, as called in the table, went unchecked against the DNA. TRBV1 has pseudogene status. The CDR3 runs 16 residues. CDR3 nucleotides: TGCACCAGCAGCCAAGATCACGGCCCTGTAGAATACGAGCAGTACTTC. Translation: CTSSQDHGPVEYEQYF.

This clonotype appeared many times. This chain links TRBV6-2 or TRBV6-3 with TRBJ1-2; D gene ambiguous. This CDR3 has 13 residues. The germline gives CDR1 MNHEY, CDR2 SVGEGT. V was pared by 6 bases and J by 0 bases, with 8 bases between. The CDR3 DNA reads TGTGCCAGCAGCCAGAGAGCTAACTATGGCTACACCTTC. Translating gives CASSQRANYGYTF.

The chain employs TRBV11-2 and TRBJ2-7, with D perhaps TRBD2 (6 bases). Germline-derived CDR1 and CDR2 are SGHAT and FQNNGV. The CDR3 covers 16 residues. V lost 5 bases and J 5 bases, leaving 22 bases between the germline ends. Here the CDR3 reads CASSPLGGLRGHEQYF. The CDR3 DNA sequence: TGTGCCAGCAGCCCCCTGGGGGGTCTTAGGGGCCACGAGCAGTACTTC.

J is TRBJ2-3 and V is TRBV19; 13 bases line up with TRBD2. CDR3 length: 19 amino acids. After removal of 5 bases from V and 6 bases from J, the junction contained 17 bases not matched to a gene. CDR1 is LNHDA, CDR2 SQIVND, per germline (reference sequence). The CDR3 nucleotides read TGTGCCAGTAGTGAACGTCCCGGGACTAGCGGGATCTCCCCGGATACGCAGTATTTT. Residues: CASSERPGTSGISPDTQYF.